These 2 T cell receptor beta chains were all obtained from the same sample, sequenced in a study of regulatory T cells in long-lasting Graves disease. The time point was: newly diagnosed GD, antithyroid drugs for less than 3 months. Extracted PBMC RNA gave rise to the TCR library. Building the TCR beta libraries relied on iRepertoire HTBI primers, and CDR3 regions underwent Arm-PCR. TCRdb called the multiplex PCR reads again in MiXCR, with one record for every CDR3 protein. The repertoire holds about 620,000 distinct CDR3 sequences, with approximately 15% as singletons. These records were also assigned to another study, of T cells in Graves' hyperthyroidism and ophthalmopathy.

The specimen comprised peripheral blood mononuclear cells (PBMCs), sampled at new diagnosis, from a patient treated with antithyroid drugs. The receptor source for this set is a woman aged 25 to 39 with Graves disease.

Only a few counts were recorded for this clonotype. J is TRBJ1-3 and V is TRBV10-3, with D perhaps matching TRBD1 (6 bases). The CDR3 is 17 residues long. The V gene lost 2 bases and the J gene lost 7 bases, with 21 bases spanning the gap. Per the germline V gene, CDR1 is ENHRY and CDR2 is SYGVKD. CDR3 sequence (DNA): TGTGCCATCAGTGAGCGAGATGCAGGGGCCCTTGGGAACACCATATATTTT. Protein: CAISERDAGALGNTIYF.

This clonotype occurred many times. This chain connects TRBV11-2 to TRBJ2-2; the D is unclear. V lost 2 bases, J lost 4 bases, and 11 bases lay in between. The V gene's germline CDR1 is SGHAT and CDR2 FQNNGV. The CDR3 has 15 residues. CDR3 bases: TGTGCCAGCAGCTTAAGTACGGGTTTCACCGGGGAGCTGTTTTTT. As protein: CASSLSTGFTGELFF.